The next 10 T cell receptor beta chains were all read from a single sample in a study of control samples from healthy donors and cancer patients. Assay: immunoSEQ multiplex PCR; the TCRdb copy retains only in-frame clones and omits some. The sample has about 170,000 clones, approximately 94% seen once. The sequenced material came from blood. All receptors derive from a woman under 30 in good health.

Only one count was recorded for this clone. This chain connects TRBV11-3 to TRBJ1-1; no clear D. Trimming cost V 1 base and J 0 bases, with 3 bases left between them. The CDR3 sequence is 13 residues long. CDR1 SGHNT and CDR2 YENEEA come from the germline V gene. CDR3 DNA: TGTGCCAGCAGCTTAGCACTGAACACTGAAGCTTTCTTT. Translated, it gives CASSLALNTEAFF.

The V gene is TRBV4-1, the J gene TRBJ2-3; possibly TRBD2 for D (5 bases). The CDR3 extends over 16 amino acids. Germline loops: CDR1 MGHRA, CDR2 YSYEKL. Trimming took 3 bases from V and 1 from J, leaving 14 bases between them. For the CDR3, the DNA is TGCGCCAGCAGCCATCTAGCAAGACGGCGCACAGATACGCAGTATTTT. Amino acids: CASSHLARRRTDTQYF.

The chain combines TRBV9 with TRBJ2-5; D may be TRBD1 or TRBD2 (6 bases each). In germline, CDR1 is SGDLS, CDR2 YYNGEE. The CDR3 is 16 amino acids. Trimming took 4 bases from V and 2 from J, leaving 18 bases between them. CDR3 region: CASSLEGRGDQETQYF. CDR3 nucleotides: TGTGCCAGCAGCTTGGAGGGCAGGGGCGATCAAGAGACCCAGTACTTC.

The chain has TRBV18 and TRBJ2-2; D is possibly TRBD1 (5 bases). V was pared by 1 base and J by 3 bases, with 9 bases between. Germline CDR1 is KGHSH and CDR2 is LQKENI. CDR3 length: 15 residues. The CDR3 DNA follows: TGTGCCAGCTCACCACAACAGGCGGACACCGGGGAGCTGTTTTTT. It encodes CASSPQQADTGELFF.

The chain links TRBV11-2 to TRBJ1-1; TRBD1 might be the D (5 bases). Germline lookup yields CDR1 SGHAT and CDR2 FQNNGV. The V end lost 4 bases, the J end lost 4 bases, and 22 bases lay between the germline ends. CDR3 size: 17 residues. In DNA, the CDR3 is TGTGCCAGCAGCTCTCTCGACGATGAAGCGGGGGTCACTGAAGCTTTCTTT. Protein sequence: CASSSLDDEAGVTEAFF.

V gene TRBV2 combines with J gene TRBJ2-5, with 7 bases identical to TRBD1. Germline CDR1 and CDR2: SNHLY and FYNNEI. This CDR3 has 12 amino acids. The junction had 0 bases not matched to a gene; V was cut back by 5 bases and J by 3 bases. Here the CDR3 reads CASSTGEETQYF. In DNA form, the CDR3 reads TGTGCCAGCAGTACAGGGGAAGAGACCCAGTACTTC.

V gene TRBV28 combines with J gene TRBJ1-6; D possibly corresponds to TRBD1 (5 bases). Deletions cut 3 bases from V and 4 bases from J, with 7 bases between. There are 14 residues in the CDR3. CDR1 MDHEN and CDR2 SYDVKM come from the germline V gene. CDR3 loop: CASSLGGYNSPLHF. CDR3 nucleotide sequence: TGTGCCAGCAGTTTGGGGGGTTATAATTCACCCCTCCACTTT.

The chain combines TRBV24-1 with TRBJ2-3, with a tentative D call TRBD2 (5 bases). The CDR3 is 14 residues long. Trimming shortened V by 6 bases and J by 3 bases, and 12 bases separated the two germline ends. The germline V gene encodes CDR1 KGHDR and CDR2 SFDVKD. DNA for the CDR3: TGTGCCACCAGTAGAACCGGGGAAACAGATACGCAGTATTTT. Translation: CATSRTGETDTQYF.

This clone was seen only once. The CDR3 DNA reads TGTGCCACCAGTGATTCCCGGGGCCCCGATGGCTACACCTTC. Translating it yields CATSDSRGPDGYTF. The chain is built from TRBV24-1 and TRBJ1-2; D may be TRBD1 (5 bases). V was clipped by 2 bases and J by 6 bases, with 12 bases between them. The CDR3 sequence is 14 residues long. The germline gives CDR1 KGHDR, CDR2 SFDVKD.

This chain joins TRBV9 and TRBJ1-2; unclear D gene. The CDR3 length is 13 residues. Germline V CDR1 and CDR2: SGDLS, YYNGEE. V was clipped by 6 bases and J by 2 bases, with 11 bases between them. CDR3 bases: TGTGCCAGCACCACTAACCCGAACTATGGCTACACCTTC. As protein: CASTTNPNYGYTF. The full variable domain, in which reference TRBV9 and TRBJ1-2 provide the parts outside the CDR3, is DSGVTQTPKHLITATGQRVTLRCSPRSGDLSVYWYQQSLDQGLQFLIQYYNGEERAKGNILERFSAQQFPDLHSELNLSSLELGDSALYFCASTTNPNYGYTFGSGTRLTVV.